Sequencing of this T cell receptor beta chain was carried out in a study of blood T cells in healthy people across ages. CDR3 length: 16 residues. CDR1 and CDR2 (germline): SGHTA, FQGTGA. Trimming cost V 3 bases and J 6 bases; bases outside gene matches: 10. Sample-barcoded 5' priming and a J-beta primer mix drove a second PCR of roughly 6 to 12 cycles. Every molecule of cDNA carried a tag from a template-switch adaptor with 12 random nucleotides. TCRdb passed the 5' RACE reads through MiXCR, listing each CDR3 protein once. The data contain roughly 700,000 distinct CDR3 sequences, roughly 50% of them singletons. This clonotype was recorded once. Each sample yielded at least 6 million isolated PBMCs.

The chain links TRBV7-3 to TRBJ2-3, with 9 bases matching TRBD1. This receptor was taken from a woman aged 55-69 years in good health. Input material: blood. The CDR3 protein is CASSLYRGQGLDTQYF. DNA of the CDR3: TGTGCCAGCAGCTTGTATCGGGGACAGGGACTGGATACGCAGTATTTT.